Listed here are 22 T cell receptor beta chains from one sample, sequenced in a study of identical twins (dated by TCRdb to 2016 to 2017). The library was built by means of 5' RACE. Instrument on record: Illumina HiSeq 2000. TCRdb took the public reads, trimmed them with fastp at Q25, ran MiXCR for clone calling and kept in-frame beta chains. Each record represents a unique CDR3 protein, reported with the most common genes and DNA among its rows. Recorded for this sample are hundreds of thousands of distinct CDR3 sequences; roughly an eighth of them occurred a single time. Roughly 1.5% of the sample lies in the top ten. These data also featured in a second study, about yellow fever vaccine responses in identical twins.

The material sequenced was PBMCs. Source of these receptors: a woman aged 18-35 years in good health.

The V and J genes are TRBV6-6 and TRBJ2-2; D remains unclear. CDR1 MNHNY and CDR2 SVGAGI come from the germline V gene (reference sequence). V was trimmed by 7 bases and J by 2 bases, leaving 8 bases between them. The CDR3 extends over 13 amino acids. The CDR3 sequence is CASNFDNTGELFF. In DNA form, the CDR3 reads TGTGCCAGCAATTTCGACAACACCGGGGAGCTGTTTTTT.

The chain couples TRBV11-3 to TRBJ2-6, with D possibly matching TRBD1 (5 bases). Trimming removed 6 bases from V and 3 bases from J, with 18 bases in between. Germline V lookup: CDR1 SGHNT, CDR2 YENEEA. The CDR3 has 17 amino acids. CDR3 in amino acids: CASRSQGIAGGANVLTF. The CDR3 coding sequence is TGTGCCAGCAGGAGTCAGGGTATAGCTGGTGGGGCCAACGTCCTGACTTTC.

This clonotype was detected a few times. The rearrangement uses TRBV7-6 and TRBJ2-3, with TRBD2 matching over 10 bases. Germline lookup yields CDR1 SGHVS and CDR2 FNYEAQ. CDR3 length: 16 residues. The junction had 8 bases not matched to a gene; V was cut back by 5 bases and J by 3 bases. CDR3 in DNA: TGTGCCAGCAGCACCCCCGGGACTAGCGCGACAGATACGCAGTATTTT. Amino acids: CASSTPGTSATDTQYF.

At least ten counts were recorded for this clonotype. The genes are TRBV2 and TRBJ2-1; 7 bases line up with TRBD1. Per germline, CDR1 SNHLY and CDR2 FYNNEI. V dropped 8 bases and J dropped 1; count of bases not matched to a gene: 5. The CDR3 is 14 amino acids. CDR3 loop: CASRPGQSYNEQFF. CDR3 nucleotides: TGTGCCAGCCGACCGGGACAGTCCTACAATGAGCAGTTCTTC.

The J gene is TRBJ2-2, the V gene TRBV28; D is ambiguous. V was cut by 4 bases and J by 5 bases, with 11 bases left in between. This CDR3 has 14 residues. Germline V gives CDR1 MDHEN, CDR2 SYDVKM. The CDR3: CASSSRWSTGELFF. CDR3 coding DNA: TGTGCCAGCAGTTCCCGCTGGAGTACCGGGGAGCTGTTTTTT.

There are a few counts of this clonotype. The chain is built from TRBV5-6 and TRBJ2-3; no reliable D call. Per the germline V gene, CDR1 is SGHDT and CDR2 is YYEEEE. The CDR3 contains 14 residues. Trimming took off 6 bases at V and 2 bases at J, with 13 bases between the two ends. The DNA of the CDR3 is TGTGCCAGCACCAGCTATTTCATCACAGATACGCAGTATTTT. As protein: CASTSYFITDTQYF.

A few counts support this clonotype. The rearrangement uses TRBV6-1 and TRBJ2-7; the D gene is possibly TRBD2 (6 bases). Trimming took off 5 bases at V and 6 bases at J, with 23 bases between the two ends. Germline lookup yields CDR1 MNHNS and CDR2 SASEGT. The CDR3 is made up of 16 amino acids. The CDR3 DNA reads TGTGCCAGCAGTCGCCGCCGGGACTTTCCGACTATCGAGCAGTACTTC. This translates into CASSRRRDFPTIEQYF.

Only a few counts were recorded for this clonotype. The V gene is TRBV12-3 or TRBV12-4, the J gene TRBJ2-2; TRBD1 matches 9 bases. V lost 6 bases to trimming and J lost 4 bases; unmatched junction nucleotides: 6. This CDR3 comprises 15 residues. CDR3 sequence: CASRPGQGITGELFF. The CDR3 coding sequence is TGTGCCAGCAGGCCAGGACAGGGGATCACCGGGGAGCTGTTTTTT.

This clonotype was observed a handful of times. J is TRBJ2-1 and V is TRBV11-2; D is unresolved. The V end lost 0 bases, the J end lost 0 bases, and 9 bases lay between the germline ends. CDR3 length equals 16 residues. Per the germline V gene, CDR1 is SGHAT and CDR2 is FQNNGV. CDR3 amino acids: CASSLDRASSYNEQFF. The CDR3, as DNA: TGTGCCAGCAGCTTAGATCGCGCGAGCTCCTACAATGAGCAGTTCTTC.

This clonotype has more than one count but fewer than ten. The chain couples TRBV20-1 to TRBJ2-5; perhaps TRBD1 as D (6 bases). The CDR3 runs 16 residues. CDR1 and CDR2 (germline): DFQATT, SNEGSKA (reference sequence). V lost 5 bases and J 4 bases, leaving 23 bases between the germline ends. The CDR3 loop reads CSADPGRGGLRETQYF. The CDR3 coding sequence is TGCAGTGCTGACCCCGGGCGAGGGGGATTGAGAGAGACCCAGTACTTC.

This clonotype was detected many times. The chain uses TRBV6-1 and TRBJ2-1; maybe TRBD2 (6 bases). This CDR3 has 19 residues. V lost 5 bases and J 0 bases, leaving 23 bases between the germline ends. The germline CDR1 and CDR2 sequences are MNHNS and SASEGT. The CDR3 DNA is TGTGCCAGCAGTACCCACCCTTCGGGACCCGGGAGCTCCTACAATGAGCAGTTCTTC. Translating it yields CASSTHPSGPGSSYNEQFF.

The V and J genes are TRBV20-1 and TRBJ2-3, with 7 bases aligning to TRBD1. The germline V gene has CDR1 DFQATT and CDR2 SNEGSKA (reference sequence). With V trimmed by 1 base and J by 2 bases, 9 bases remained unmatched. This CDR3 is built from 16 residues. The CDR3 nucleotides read TGCAGTGCTAGAGTTTTACAGACAGGGCACACAGATACGCAGTATTTT. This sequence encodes CSARVLQTGHTDTQYF.

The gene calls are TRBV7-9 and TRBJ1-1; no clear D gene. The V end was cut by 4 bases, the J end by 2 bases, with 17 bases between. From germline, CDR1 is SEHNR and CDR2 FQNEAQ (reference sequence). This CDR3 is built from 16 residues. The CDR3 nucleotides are TGTGCCAGCAGCTACACTATGGGGAGACTAAACACTGAAGCTTTCTTT. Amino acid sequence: CASSYTMGRLNTEAFF.

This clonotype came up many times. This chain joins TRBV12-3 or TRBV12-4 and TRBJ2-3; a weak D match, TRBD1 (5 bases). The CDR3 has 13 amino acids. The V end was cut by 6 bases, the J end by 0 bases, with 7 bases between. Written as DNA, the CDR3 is TGTGCCAGCAGCAGGGTCAGCACAGATACGCAGTATTTT. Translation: CASSRVSTDTQYF.

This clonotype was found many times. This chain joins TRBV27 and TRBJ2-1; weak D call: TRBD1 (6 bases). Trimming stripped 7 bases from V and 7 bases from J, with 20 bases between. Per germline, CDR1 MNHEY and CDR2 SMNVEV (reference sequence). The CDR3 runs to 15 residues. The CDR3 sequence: CASTSGTRGKNEQFF. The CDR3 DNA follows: TGTGCCAGCACTTCCGGGACCAGGGGAAAAAATGAGCAGTTCTTC.

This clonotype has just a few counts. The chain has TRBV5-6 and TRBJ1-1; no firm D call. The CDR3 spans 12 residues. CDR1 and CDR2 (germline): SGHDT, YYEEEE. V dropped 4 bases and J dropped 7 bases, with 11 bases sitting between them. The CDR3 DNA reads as TGTGCCAGCAGCCGATACAGCTTTGAAGCTTTCTTT. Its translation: CASSRYSFEAFF.

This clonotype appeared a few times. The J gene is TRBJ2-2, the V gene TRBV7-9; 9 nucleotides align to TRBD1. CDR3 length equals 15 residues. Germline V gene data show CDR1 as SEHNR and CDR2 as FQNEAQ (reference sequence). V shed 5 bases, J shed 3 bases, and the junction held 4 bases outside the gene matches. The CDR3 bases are TGTGCCAGCAGCCCCTGGGACAGGGACACCGGGGAGCTGTTTTTT. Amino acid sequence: CASSPWDRDTGELFF.

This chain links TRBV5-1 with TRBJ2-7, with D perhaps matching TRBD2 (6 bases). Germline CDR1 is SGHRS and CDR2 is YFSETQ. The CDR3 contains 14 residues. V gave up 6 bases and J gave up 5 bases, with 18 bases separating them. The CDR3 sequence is CASKPRWGVDEQYF. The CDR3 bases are TGCGCCAGCAAGCCCCGGTGGGGGGTGGACGAGCAGTACTTC.

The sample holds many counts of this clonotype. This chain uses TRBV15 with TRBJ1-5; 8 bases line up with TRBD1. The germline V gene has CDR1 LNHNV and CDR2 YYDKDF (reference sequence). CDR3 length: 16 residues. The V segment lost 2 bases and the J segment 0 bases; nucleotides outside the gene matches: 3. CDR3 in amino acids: CATSRLGTGSNQPQHF. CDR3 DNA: TGTGCCACCAGCAGACTAGGGACAGGTAGCAATCAGCCCCAGCATTTT. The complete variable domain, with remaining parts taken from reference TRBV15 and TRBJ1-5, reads DAMVIQNPRYQVTQFGKPVTLSCSQTLNHNVMYWYQQKSSQAPKLLFHYYDKDFNNEADTPDNFQSRRPNTSFCFLDIRSPGLGDTAMYLCATSRLGTGSNQPQHFGDGTRLSIL.

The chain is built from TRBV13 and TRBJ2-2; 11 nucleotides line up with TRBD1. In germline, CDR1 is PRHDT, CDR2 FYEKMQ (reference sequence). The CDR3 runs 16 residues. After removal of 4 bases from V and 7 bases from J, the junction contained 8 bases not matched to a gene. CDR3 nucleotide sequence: TGTGCCAGCAGCTCCCCGGGACAGGGGGATCACGGGGAGCTGTTTTTT. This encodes CASSSPGQGDHGELFF.

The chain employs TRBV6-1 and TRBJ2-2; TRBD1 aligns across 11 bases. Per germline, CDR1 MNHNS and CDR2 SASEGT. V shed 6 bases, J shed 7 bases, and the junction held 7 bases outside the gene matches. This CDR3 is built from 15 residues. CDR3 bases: TGTGCCAGCAGCCTCGGGACAGGGGGTCTCGGGGAGCTGTTTTTT. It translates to CASSLGTGGLGELFF.

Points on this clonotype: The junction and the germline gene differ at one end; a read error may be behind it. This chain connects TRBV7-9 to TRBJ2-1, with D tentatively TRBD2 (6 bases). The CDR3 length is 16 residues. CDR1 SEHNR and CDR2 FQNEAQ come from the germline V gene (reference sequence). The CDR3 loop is CASSLGGTSRIHEQFF. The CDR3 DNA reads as TGTGCCAGTAGCTTAGGAGGGACTTCCAGAATACATGAGCAGTTCTTC. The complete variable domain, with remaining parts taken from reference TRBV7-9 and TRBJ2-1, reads DTGVSQNPRHKITKRGQNVTFRCDPISEHNRLYWYRQTLGQGPEFLTYFQNEAQLEKSRLLSDRFSAERPKGSFSTLEIQRTEQGDSAMYLCASSLGGTSRIHEQFFGPGTRLTVL.